The present entry profiles one T cell receptor (beta chain) with its context. Antigen specificity is unknown. Donors had no other autoimmune disease or infection in four weeks. This CDR3 comprises 15 residues. The V end was cut by 5 bases, the J end by 1 base, with 11 bases between. Germline V gene data show CDR1 as SEHNR and CDR2 as FQNEAQ (reference sequence). The PCR template was genomic DNA. Multiplex PCR with 30 forward and 13 reverse primers amplified the TCR beta CDR3. One entry per CDR3 protein results from TCRdb running MiXCR on the multiplex PCR reads. In the table there are under 300,000 distinct CDR3 sequences, more than 40% of which are singletons. The data stem from a study of type 1 and type 2 diabetes patients. The study, taken as a whole, reports: A median of one highly-expanded CD4+ clone, covering approximately 4.1% of reads, occurred in type 2 diabetes.

The TCR sequence derives from a man aged 18 to 29 with type 2 diabetes. V gene TRBV7-9 combines with J gene TRBJ2-2; either TRBD1 or TRBD2 may supply D (5 bases each). The sequenced material came from peripheral blood mononuclear cells (PBMCs). The DNA of the CDR3 is TGTGCCAGCAGCATCCGGGACGGGAACACCGGGGAGCTGTTTTTT. Protein product: CASSIRDGNTGELFF.